This passage covers 23 T cell receptor beta chains from one sample sequenced in a study of metastatic and nonmetastatic thyroid tumors. TCRdb re-called the PCR reads via MiXCR. The data hold over 40,000 clones, with over 9.5% observed a single time. The entire patient cohort was treatment-naive prior to thyroid surgery. Sequencing was done on a sample of blood. The receptor set was obtained from a female donor with papillary thyroid cancer or a benign thyroid nodule (not recorded which). Some clones in this sample may be carry-over from other donors' samples.

This clone was recorded a few times. This chain uses TRBV10-2 with TRBJ1-2; D unresolved. Looked up from germline, CDR1 is WSHSY and CDR2 is SAAADI. Trimming shortened V by 2 bases and J by 4 bases, and 11 bases separated the two germline ends. There are 14 residues in the CDR3. CDR3 sequence reads: CASSESGLGYGYTF. The CDR3 bases are TGCGCCAGCAGTGAGAGCGGTTTGGGCTATGGCTACACCTTC.

This clone came up many times. The chain uses TRBV24-1 and TRBJ2-3, with D uncertain. The CDR3 has 16 amino acids. Germline values: CDR1 KGHDR, CDR2 SFDVKD. Trimming left V 3 bases short and J 1 base short, with 13 bases between. The CDR3 bases are TGTGCCACCAGTGATCCCGTTAAGGCGGGCACAGATACGCAGTATTTT. This codes for CATSDPVKAGTDTQYF.

The table lists this clone with many counts. The J gene is TRBJ2-2, the V gene TRBV19; TRBD2 aligns across 10 bases. The CDR3 contains 16 residues. Germline assignment: CDR1 LNHDA and CDR2 SQIVND (reference sequence). Losses at the gene ends were 5 bases for V and 2 bases for J; bases not matched to a gene: 5. The DNA of the CDR3 is TGTGCCAGTAGTGGGAGGACTAGCGGTAACACCGGGGAGCTGTTTTTT. The encoded protein is CASSGRTSGNTGELFF.

This clone was picked up many times. This chain links TRBV24-1 with TRBJ2-2, with D unresolved. The CDR3 consists of 15 residues. Germline values: CDR1 KGHDR, CDR2 SFDVKD. Trimming took 0 bases from V and 3 from J, leaving 7 bases between them. The CDR3 spells CATSDLNSYTGELFF. The DNA of the CDR3 is TGTGCCACCAGTGATTTGAACAGCTACACCGGGGAGCTGTTTTTT.

This clone was detected ten times or more. This rearrangement joins TRBV7-2 to TRBJ1-3; D call uncertain. The CDR3 covers 14 residues. Deletions cut 2 bases from V and 1 base from J, with 6 bases between. Germline V gene sequence: CDR1 SGHTA, CDR2 FQGNSA. This CDR3 is CASSLHSSGNTIYF. The CDR3, as DNA: TGTGCCAGCAGCTTACATTCTTCTGGAAACACCATATATTTT.

This clone was seen repeatedly, ten times or more. The chain uses TRBV9 and TRBJ1-1, with D unresolved. V shed 4 bases and J shed 8 bases, with 15 bases lying between them. CDR1 and CDR2 from the germline V gene are SGDLS and YYNGEE. CDR3 length equals 13 residues. CDR3 amino acids: CASSPSPNVEAFF. CDR3 bases: TGTGCCAGCAGCCCCAGCCCAAATGTCGAAGCTTTCTTT.

This clone showed up many times. V and J are TRBV5-1 and TRBJ2-2; D is unclear. Germline V gene lookup returns CDR1 SGHRS and CDR2 YFSETQ. The V end lost 4 bases, the J end lost 0 bases, and 7 bases lay between the germline ends. There are 14 residues in the CDR3. The DNA of the CDR3 is TGCGCCAGCAGCCTAACTACGAACACCGGGGAGCTGTTTTTT. This sequence encodes CASSLTTNTGELFF.

Many counts were recorded for this clone. The chain has TRBV9 and TRBJ1-1, with D possibly being TRBD1 (6 bases). V was clipped by 5 bases and J by 1 base, with 12 bases between them. CDR3 length: 14 amino acids. The germline V gene has CDR1 SGDLS and CDR2 YYNGEE. In DNA form, the CDR3 reads TGTGCCAGCAGTCGGGACACCCGGAACACTGAAGCTTTCTTT. It is translated as CASSRDTRNTEAFF.

The chain has TRBV20-1 and TRBJ2-1; 16 bases match TRBD2. The CDR3 is 18 amino acids. The germline V gene encodes CDR1 DFQATT and CDR2 SNEGSKA (reference sequence). The DNA for the CDR3 is TGCAGCTTTCCCTCCGGGACTAGCGGGAGGGCCGGGTACAATGAGCAGTTCTTC. This encodes CSFPSGTSGRAGYNEQFF.

The sample holds many counts of this clone. V usage is TRBV3-1 and J usage is TRBJ2-1, with D perhaps TRBD1 (5 bases). The V gene lost 4 bases and the J gene lost 7 bases, with 11 bases spanning the gap. Germline CDR1 LGHDT, CDR2 YNNKEL (reference sequence). The CDR3 spans 13 residues. CDR3 residues: CASSPLQGNEQFF. The CDR3 DNA reads TGTGCCAGCAGCCCGCTCCAGGGAAATGAGCAGTTCTTC.

The chain couples TRBV6-9 to TRBJ2-7; 7 bases agree with TRBD1. Trimming took 1 base from V and 3 from J; bases not matched to a gene: 24. Germline V gene data show CDR1 as MNHGY and CDR2 as SVAAGI. This CDR3 spans 21 amino acids. CDR3 amino acids: CASSYFPTDRSSRGAHYEQYF. The CDR3 nucleotides are TGTGCCAGCAGTTATTTCCCCACGGACAGGAGCTCACGAGGAGCTCACTACGAGCAGTACTTC.

This clone turned up a few times. Being one base from a much bigger clone, this may be a read error. This chain connects TRBV29-1 to TRBJ2-7, with D uncertain. The CDR3 sequence is 12 residues long. Trimming took 6 bases from V and 3 from J, leaving 12 bases between them. Germline V gives CDR1 SQVTM, CDR2 ANQGSEA. The CDR3 reads CSVVTWGYEQYF. The CDR3 region has the DNA TGCAGCGTCGTAACATGGGGCTACGAGCAGTACTTC.

This clone was observed at least ten times. V usage is TRBV6-1 and J usage is TRBJ2-7; 8 bases agree with TRBD1. The CDR3 has 15 residues. Germline CDR1 is MNHNS and CDR2 is SASEGT. V gave up 6 bases and J gave up 0 bases; unmatched junction bases: 7. CDR3 bases: TGTGCCAGCAGCCAAGGGACAGGCGTCTCCTACGAGCAGTACTTC. This gives the protein CASSQGTGVSYEQYF.

Ten or more counts support this clone. This chain joins TRBV5-4 and TRBJ1-2, with TRBD1 as a possible D gene (5 bases). This CDR3 contains 13 residues. Trimming cost V 6 bases and J 2 bases, with 11 bases left between them. Germline V gives CDR1 SGHNT, CDR2 YYREEE (reference sequence). DNA for the CDR3: TGTGCCAGCAACTATCGGGGCAACTATGGCTACACCTTC. Its protein is CASNYRGNYGYTF. Complete variable domain (other parts from reference TRBV5-4 and TRBJ1-2): ETGVTQSPTHLIKTRGQQVTLRCSSQSGHNTVSWYQQALGQGPQFIFQYYREEENGRGNFPPRFSGLQFPNYSSELNVNALELDDSALYLCASNYRGNYGYTFGSGTRLTVV.

This clone was seen repeatedly, ten times or more. Other DNA sequences of this sample code for an identical CDR3. V and J are TRBV7-2 and TRBJ2-3; D is uncertain. CDR1 is SGHTA, CDR2 FQGNSA, per germline. The length of the CDR3 is 11 residues. Trimming removed 2 bases from V and 3 bases from J, with 0 bases in between. CDR3 sequence: CASSLTDTQYF. Here the CDR3 DNA reads TGTGCCAGCAGCTTAACAGATACGCAGTATTTT.

Only a few counts were recorded for this clone. The gene calls are TRBV19 and TRBJ2-7, with D tentatively TRBD1 (5 bases). Germline loops: CDR1 LNHDA, CDR2 SQIVND (reference sequence). The CDR3 loop spans 15 amino acids. Trimming removed 7 bases from V and 5 bases from J, with 21 bases in between. This chain's CDR3 is CASISVQAIDHEQYF. The CDR3 DNA is TGTGCCAGTATTTCTGTACAGGCAATAGATCACGAGCAGTACTTC.

This clone was seen at least ten times. The rearrangement joins TRBV28 to TRBJ2-3, with 8 positions matching TRBD2. V dropped 3 bases and J dropped 2; count of bases not matched to a gene: 4. CDR3 length: 15 residues. Germline CDR1 reads MDHEN; CDR2 reads SYDVKM. DNA for the CDR3: TGTGCCAGCAGTTTTCCTAGCGGGCTCACAGATACGCAGTATTTT. It specifies CASSFPSGLTDTQYF.

This clone was counted many times. The chain joins TRBV20-1 to TRBJ1-1; no firm D call. CDR3 length: 13 residues. The V and J ends lost 2 bases and 4 bases respectively, with 11 bases between them. Germline lookup yields CDR1 DFQATT and CDR2 SNEGSKA (reference sequence). CDR3 sequence (DNA): TGCAGTGCTAGATTTCCCGGGGTCACTGAAGCTTTCTTT. It codes for CSARFPGVTEAFF.

J is TRBJ2-3 and V is TRBV5-4; 8 bases are shared with TRBD2. The germline V gene encodes CDR1 SGHNT and CDR2 YYREEE (reference sequence). Losses at the gene ends were 0 bases for V and 4 bases for J; bases not matched to a gene: 7. The CDR3 runs 16 residues. In nucleotides, the CDR3 is TGTGCCAGCAGCTTGGACAGCGGGAGTGGGTCAGATACGCAGTATTTT. Its protein is CASSLDSGSGSDTQYF.

This clone has at least ten counts. CDR3 coding DNA: TGTGCCTGGACAAAGGGAATTTTAAGACAGGTTGGGTTTGGGACACCCCTCCACTTT. This translates into CAWTKGILRQVGFGTPLHF. The chain carries TRBV30 and TRBJ1-6; TRBD1 is a possible D gene (6 bases). Trimming shortened V by 4 bases and J by 11 bases, and 33 bases separated the two germline ends. This CDR3 contains 19 residues. Germline assignment: CDR1 GTSNPN and CDR2 SVGIG (reference sequence).

This clone was seen a handful of times. This chain connects TRBV6-1 to TRBJ2-1, with TRBD2 as a possible D gene (6 bases). The V gene lost 2 bases and the J gene lost 9 bases, with 20 bases spanning the gap. CDR3 length: 16 amino acids. Germline V gene data show CDR1 as MNHNS and CDR2 as SASEGT. The CDR3 loop reads CASSERDVSGFFEQFF. The CDR3 DNA reads as TGTGCCAGCAGTGAACGGGACGTTAGCGGTTTTTTTGAGCAGTTCTTC.

About this clone itself: A read error may account for a junction end that differs from germline. The V gene is TRBV5-1, the J gene TRBJ2-7; the D gene is possibly TRBD1 (5 bases). Germline lookup yields CDR1 SGHRS and CDR2 YFSETQ. The CDR3 runs 13 residues. The CDR3: CASNTGSSYEQHF. For the CDR3, the DNA is TGCGCCAGCAATACAGGTAGCTCCTACGAGCAGCACTTC.

This clone turned up a few times. This could be a read error, since a much larger clone is one nucleotide away. This rearrangement joins TRBV14 to TRBJ1-2, with unresolved D. Germline CDR1 SGHDN, CDR2 FVKESK. The CDR3 is 15 residues long. The CDR3 DNA follows: TGTGCCAACAGCCAAGAACCCGATCACGCCGGCGGCTACACCTTC. Translating gives CANSQEPDHAGGYTF.